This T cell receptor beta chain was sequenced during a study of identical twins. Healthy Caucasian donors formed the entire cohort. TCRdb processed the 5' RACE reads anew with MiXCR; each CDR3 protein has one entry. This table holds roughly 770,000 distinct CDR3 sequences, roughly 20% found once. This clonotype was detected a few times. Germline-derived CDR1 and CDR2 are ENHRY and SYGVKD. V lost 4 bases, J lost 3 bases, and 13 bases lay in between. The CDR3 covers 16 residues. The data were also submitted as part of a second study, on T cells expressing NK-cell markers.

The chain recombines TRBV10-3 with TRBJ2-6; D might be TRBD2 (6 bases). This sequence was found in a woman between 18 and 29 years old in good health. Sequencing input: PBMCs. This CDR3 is CAISVRGLDGANVLTF. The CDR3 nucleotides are TGTGCCATCAGTGTCCGGGGACTGGATGGGGCCAACGTCCTGACTTTC.